One sample yielded the 13 T cell receptor beta chains listed below, sequenced in a study of blood T cell repertoires in COVID-19. TCRdb's table, derived via immunoSEQ multiplex PCR, lists solely in-frame clones and lacks some. There are 360,000 or so clones in the sample; about four fifths occur only once, and about 4.9% lies in the top ten. The specimen sequenced was PBMCs or T cells enriched from blood (not recorded which). The receptors here all came from a woman in her forties or fifties who had recovered from COVID-19.

V and J are TRBV10-3 and TRBJ2-3, with TRBD1 identical over 7 bases. The CDR3 covers 13 residues. Germline CDR1 ENHRY, CDR2 SYGVKD. V trimming: 10 bases; J trimming: 2 bases; junction bases outside the gene matches: 6. The CDR3 region has the DNA TGTGCCACCCGGGACAGAAACACAGATACGCAGTATTTT. Translating it yields CATRDRNTDTQYF.

The chain combines TRBV10-3 with TRBJ1-1; D is unresolved. The CDR3 covers 15 residues. Per the germline V gene, CDR1 is ENHRY and CDR2 is SYGVKD. V was trimmed by 1 base and J by 1 base, leaving 10 bases between them. CDR3 amino acids: CAISEWLRGNTEAFF. Here the CDR3 DNA reads TGTGCCATCAGTGAGTGGTTGCGCGGGAACACTGAAGCTTTCTTT.

The chain is built from TRBV4-2 and TRBJ1-1, with 7 positions matching TRBD1. The germline V gene encodes CDR1 LGHNA and CDR2 YNFKEQ. The CDR3 is 16 amino acids. V trimming: 2 bases; J trimming: 1 base; junction bases outside the gene matches: 7. The CDR3 DNA is TGTGCCAGCAGCCAAACCAAGGGGGCGGGGAACACTGAAGCTTTCTTT. Encoded protein: CASSQTKGAGNTEAFF.

The V gene is TRBV29-1, the J gene TRBJ1-1; no clear D gene. The CDR3 loop spans 13 amino acids. CDR1 is SQVTM and CDR2 is ANQGSEA in the germline V gene. V shed 3 bases and J shed 0 bases, with 8 bases lying between them. The CDR3 spells CSVEATMNTEAFF. The CDR3 DNA sequence: TGCAGCGTTGAGGCAACGATGAACACTGAAGCTTTCTTT.

This chain links TRBV6-2 or TRBV6-3 with TRBJ2-2; tentative D call: TRBD1 (6 bases). V was pared by 5 bases and J by 0 bases, with 10 bases between. CDR1 MNHEY and CDR2 SVGEGT come from the germline V gene. The CDR3 sequence is 15 residues long. The CDR3 spells CASSAGTPNTGELFF. CDR3 coding DNA: TGTGCCAGCAGTGCCGGGACACCGAACACCGGGGAGCTGTTTTTT.

V gene TRBV19 combines with J gene TRBJ1-2; 11 bases align to TRBD1. Unmatched junction bases numbered 4, after V lost 6 bases and J lost 4 bases. From germline, CDR1 is LNHDA and CDR2 SQIVND (reference sequence). This CDR3 region has 14 residues. DNA of the CDR3: TGTGCCAGTAGGCGGGACAGGGGGATCTATGGCTACACCTTC. Encoded protein: CASRRDRGIYGYTF.

The V and J genes are TRBV30 and TRBJ1-4; TRBD1 matches 10 bases. Losses at the gene ends were 4 bases for V and 8 bases for J; bases not matched to a gene: 4. Germline V CDR1 and CDR2: GTSNPN, SVGIG (reference sequence). The CDR3 consists of 13 residues. The CDR3 loop is CAWKGDRGEKLFF. CDR3 in DNA: TGTGCCTGGAAGGGGGACAGGGGCGAAAAACTGTTTTTT.

This clone was recorded many times. The CDR3 loop reads CASSQDGAASSTDTQYF. CDR3 sequence (DNA): TGCGCCAGCAGCCAAGATGGGGCGGCCTCTAGCACAGATACGCAGTATTTT. The chain uses TRBV4-1 and TRBJ2-3; tentatively, D is TRBD1 (5 bases). CDR1 is MGHRA and CDR2 is YSYEKL in the germline V gene. The CDR3 length is 17 residues. V was clipped by 0 bases and J by 0 bases, with 13 bases between them.

This chain connects TRBV19 to TRBJ2-1; 11 positions match TRBD2. This CDR3 contains 18 residues. Losses at the gene ends were 0 bases for V and 3 bases for J; bases not matched to a gene: 7. CDR1 LNHDA and CDR2 SQIVND come from the germline V gene (reference sequence). The CDR3 sequence is CASSIEGKLAGVYNEQFF. CDR3 DNA sequence: TGTGCCAGTAGTATAGAAGGGAAACTAGCGGGAGTCTACAATGAGCAGTTCTTC.

This chain joins TRBV11-2 and TRBJ1-2; tentatively, D is TRBD1 (5 bases). Trimming removed 6 bases from V and 0 bases from J, with 17 bases in between. The CDR3 runs 16 residues. CDR1 is SGHAT, CDR2 FQNNGV, per germline. The CDR3 bases are TGTGCCAGCAGAAACCTCCCACAGGCAACTAACTATGGCTACACCTTC. Translated: CASRNLPQATNYGYTF.

In nucleotides, the CDR3 is TGTGCCAGCAGCCCAGACAGTAACTATGGCTACACCTTC. The encoded protein is CASSPDSNYGYTF. V and J are TRBV9 and TRBJ1-2, with D perhaps matching TRBD1 (5 bases). This CDR3 has 13 amino acids. The germline CDR1 and CDR2 sequences are SGDLS and YYNGEE. With 4 bases removed from V and 1 base from J, the gap between germline ends came to 8 bases.

The table lists this clone with a few counts. The chain recombines TRBV3-1 (or the pseudogene TRBV3-2) with TRBJ2-7; D remains unclear. Germline values: CDR1 LGHDT, CDR2 YNNKEL (reference sequence). The V gene lost 2 bases and the J gene lost 6 bases, with 17 bases spanning the gap. The length of the CDR3 is 15 residues. The CDR3: CASSQRGRRLGEQYF. CDR3 DNA sequence: TGTGCCAGCAGCCAAAGAGGTAGGCGTTTGGGCGAGCAGTACTTC.

V gene TRBV27 combines with J gene TRBJ2-2, with no clear D. Germline assignment: CDR1 MNHEY and CDR2 SMNVEV (reference sequence). The V and J ends lost 6 bases and 7 bases respectively, with 12 bases between them. This CDR3 region has 13 residues. The chain's CDR3 is CASRELTGGELFF. CDR3 coding DNA: TGTGCCAGCAGGGAACTCACGGGCGGGGAGCTGTTTTTT.